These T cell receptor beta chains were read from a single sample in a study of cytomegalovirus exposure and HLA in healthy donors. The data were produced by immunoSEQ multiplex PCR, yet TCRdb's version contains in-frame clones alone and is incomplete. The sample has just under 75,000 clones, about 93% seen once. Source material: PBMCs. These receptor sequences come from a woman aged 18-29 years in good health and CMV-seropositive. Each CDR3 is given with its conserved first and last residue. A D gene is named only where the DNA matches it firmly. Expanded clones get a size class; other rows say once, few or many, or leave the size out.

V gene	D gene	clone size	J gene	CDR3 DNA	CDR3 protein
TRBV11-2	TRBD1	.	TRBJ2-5	TGTGCCAGCAGTCTCAGACAGGGGGGCCAGTACTTC	CASSLRQGGQYF
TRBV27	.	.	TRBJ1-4	TGTGCCAGCAGTTTATTGGGGGGAAAACTGTTTTTT	CASSLLGGKLFF
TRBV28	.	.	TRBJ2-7	TGTACCACCACCCCTCAGGCTGGGGGCCCCTACGAGCAGTACTTC	CTTTPQAGGPYEQYF
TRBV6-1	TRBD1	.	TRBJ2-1	TGTGCCAGCAGGGACAGGGCTTCCTACAATGAGCAGTTCTTC	CASRDRASYNEQFF
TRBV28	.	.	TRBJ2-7	TGTGCCAGCGGAAGGAAACCGCGGGGCCTGAAATACTACGAGCAGTACTTC	CASGRKPRGLKYYEQYF
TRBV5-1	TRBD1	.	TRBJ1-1	TGCGCCAGCAGCCCCCAGGGGGCCTACACTGAAGCTTTCTTT	CASSPQGAYTEAFF
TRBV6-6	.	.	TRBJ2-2	TGTGCCAGCAGTTACTACAGAGGGACCGGGGAGCTGTTTTTT	CASSYYRGTGELFF
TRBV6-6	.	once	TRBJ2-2	TGTGCCAGCAGTTCCCAGAAATTCACCGGGGAGCTGTTTTTT	CASSSQKFTGELFF
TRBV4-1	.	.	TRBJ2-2	TGCGCCAGCCGACAAAGGACAGCGAACACCGGGGAGCTGTTTTTT	CASRQRTANTGELFF
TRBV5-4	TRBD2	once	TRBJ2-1	TGTGCCAGCAGCCCGGGACTAGCGGGGCCTAGCTCCTACAATGAGCAGTTCTTC	CASSPGLAGPSSYNEQFF
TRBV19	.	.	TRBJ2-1	TGTGCCAGTAGTATACAGGGGAGCTCCTACAATGAGCAGTTCTTC	CASSIQGSSYNEQFF
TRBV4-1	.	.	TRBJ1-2	TGCGCCAGCAGCCAACAAACACAAACTAACTATGGCTACACCTTC	CASSQQTQTNYGYTF
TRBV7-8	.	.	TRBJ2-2	TGTGCCAGCAGCCTCGGACTCAGCCACACCGGGGAGCTGTTTTTT	CASSLGLSHTGELFF
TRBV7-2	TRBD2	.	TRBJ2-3	TGTGCCAGCAGCACAAGAGGGACTAGCGGGAGTCGAGATACGCAGTATTTT	CASSTRGTSGSRDTQYF
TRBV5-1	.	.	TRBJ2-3	TGCGCCAGCAGCTTGTGGGCGCTACATAGCACAGATACGCAGTATTTT	CASSLWALHSTDTQYF
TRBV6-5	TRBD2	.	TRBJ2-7	TGTGCCAGCAAGCGGGGGGGGACTCGGGAGCAGTACTTC	CASKRGGTREQYF
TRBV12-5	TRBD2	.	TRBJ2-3	TGTGCTAGTGCCTCCGCGAGGGGAGCGGGGGGGCCTACAGATACGCAGTATTTT	CASASARGAGGPTDTQYF
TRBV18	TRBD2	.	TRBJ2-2	TGTGCCAGCTCACCACCACTAGCGGGAACCGGGGAGCTGTTTTTT	CASSPPLAGTGELFF
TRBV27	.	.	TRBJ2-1	TGTGCCAGCAGGCTGGGTGGGAGCTCCTACAATGAGCAGTTCTTC	CASRLGGSSYNEQFF
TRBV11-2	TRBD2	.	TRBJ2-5	TGTGCCAGCAGCTTAAAGGGGCGCGGGGGGACCCAGTACTTC	CASSLKGRGGTQYF
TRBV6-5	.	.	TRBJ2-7	TGTGCCAGCAGTGCTAGCGCTAACTCCTACGAGCAGTACTTC	CASSASANSYEQYF
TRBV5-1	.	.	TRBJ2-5	TGCGCCAGCAGCCCCGACCCGGGGGTTGCCGAGACCCAGTACTTC	CASSPDPGVAETQYF
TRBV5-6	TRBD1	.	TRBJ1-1	TGTGCCAGCAGCTTCCCGACAGGGCGCACTGAAGCTTTCTTT	CASSFPTGRTEAFF
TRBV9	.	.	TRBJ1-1	TGTGCCAGCAGCCCCTCCGAACCACTTACAGTCAAGGTTAACACTGAAGCTTTCTTT	CASSPSEPLTVKVNTEAFF
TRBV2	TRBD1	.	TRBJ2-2	TGTGCCAGTAAGAGGACCGGGACAGGGTTTCTTGGGGAGCTGTTTTTT	CASKRTGTGFLGELFF
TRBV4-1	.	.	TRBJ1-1	TGCGCCAGCAGCCAAGATTGGGTCCGGGGGAACACTGAAGCTTTCTTT	CASSQDWVRGNTEAFF
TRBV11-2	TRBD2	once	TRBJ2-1	TGTGCCAGCAGCTCCCTCGACCCGCCTAGCGGGAGCTCCTACAATGAGCAGTTCTTC	CASSSLDPPSGSSYNEQFF
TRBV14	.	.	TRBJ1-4	TGTGCCAGCAGCCAAGAACGGGGTTTTAATAATGAAAAACTGTTTTTT	CASSQERGFNNEKLFF
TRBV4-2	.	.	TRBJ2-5	TGTGCCAGCAGCCAGATTGAGGACAGTGCGGGAGCGAGAGAGACCCAGTACTTC	CASSQIEDSAGARETQYF
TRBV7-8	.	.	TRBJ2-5	TGTGCCAGCAACCCGAGAGGACAGATACTTATGTCCCAAGAGACCCAGTACTTC	CASNPRGQILMSQETQYF
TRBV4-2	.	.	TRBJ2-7	TGTGCCAGCAGCCAAGAAGAGGGTGCTTCGTACGAGCAGTACTTC	CASSQEEGASYEQYF
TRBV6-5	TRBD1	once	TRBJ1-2	TGTGCCAGCAGTTACGGACAGGAATATGGCTACACCTTC	CASSYGQEYGYTF
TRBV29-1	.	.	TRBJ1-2	TGCAGCGTTGTACAGGAAAATAACTATGGCTACACCTTC	CSVVQENNYGYTF
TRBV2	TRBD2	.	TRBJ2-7	TGTGCCAGCAGAGGAAGACCGACTAGCGGGCCTCTTTACGAGCAGTACTTC	CASRGRPTSGPLYEQYF
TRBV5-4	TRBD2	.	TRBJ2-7	TGTGCCAGCAGCTTGATTGGCGGGGGTGCCGGTTTGTACGAGCAGTACTTC	CASSLIGGGAGLYEQYF
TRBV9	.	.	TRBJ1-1	TGTGCCAGCAGATTGGACAACCAAAGGGGTGAAGCTTTCTTT	CASRLDNQRGEAFF
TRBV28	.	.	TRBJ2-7	TGTGCCAGCAGCCCAGTCGGGTCAGGGAAGCCCTACGAGCAGTACTTC	CASSPVGSGKPYEQYF
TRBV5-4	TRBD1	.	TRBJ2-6	TGTGCCAGCAGCCTGCGACAGGGCAATTCGGGGGCCAACGTCCTGACTTTC	CASSLRQGNSGANVLTF
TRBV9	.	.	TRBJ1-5	TGTGCCAGCAGCGGTGACAGCAATAGCAATCAGCCCCAGCATTTT	CASSGDSNSNQPQHF
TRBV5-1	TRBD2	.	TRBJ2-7	TGCGCCAGCAGCTTAGGGACTAGCCTAATCTACGAGCAGTACTTC	CASSLGTSLIYEQYF
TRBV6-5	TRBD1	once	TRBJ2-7	TGTGCCAGCAGTTTTACACGAACAGGGGGCGAGCAGTACTTC	CASSFTRTGGEQYF
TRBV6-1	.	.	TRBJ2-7	TGTGCCAGCAGTGCCCTTTACGAGCAGTACTTC	CASSALYEQYF
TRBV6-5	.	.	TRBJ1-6	TGTGCCAGCAGTACAGAGAGCTCCTATAATTCACCCCTCCACTTT	CASSTESSYNSPLHF
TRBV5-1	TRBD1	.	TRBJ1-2	TGCGCCAGCAGCTGGGGACAGACAGGGGGCGAGGGTGGCTACACCTTC	CASSWGQTGGEGGYTF
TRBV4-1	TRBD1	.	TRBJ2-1	TGCGCCAGCAGGGATGGGACAGGGATTTACAATGAGCAGTTCTTC	CASRDGTGIYNEQFF
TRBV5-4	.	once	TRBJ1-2	TGTGCCAGCAGCCGAGAGGGCGTCCAGTACTATGGCTACACCTTC	CASSREGVQYYGYTF